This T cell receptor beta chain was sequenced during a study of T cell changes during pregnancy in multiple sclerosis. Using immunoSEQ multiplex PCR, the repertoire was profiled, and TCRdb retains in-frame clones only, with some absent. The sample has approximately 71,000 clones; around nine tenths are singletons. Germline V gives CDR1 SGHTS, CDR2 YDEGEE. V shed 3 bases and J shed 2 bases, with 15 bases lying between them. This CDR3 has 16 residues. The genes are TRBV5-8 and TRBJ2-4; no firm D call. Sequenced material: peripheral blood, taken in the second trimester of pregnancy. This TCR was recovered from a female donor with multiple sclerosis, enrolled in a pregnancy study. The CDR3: CASSWPSQASKNIQYF. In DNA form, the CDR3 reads TGTGCCAGCAGCTGGCCGTCTCAGGCATCCAAAAACATTCAGTACTTC.